This T cell receptor beta chain was documented in a study of shared clonotypes between healthy human individuals. TCRdb's copy holds only in-frame clones and misses some; the assay was immunoSEQ multiplex PCR. The sample shows hundreds of thousands of clones, roughly 92% of them seen only once. This clone appeared a single time. The V gene's germline CDR1 is MGHRA and CDR2 YSYEKL. Deletions cut 0 bases from V and 5 bases from J, with 7 bases between. The CDR3 is made up of 13 amino acids. CD45RO-negative CD8 cells positively selected for CCR7 made up the naive population, which excluded terminally differentiated effector memory CD45RA+ cells.

The receptor's source is a young man in good health. V and J are TRBV4-1 and TRBJ2-5, with D unresolved. Sequencing was carried out using naive CD8+ T cells sorted from blood. The CDR3 loop reads CASSQEAVETQYF. DNA for the CDR3: TGCGCCAGCAGCCAAGAGGCGGTTGAGACCCAGTACTTC.